The next 8 T cell receptor beta chains were all read from a single sample in a study of blood T cell repertoires in COVID-19. TCRdb's table, derived via immunoSEQ multiplex PCR, lists solely in-frame clones and lacks some. The sample shows around 100,000 clones, 87% of them seen only once. Sequencing was performed on peripheral blood. These receptors were obtained from a man aged 45-60 years with active COVID-19.

The chain joins TRBV6-5 to TRBJ1-6, with 8 bases identical to TRBD1. Germline V gives CDR1 MNHEY, CDR2 SVGAGI. V shed 5 bases and J 9 bases; nucleotides not matched to a gene: 6. The CDR3 spans 14 residues. Here the CDR3 reads CASSLTGVGSPLHF. In DNA form, the CDR3 reads TGTGCCAGCAGTCTGACAGGGGTTGGTTCACCCCTCCACTTT.

This chain uses TRBV10-3 with TRBJ2-7, with 10 bases matching TRBD1. With V trimmed by 10 bases and J by 4 bases, 7 bases remained unmatched. CDR3 length: 13 amino acids. From germline, CDR1 is ENHRY and CDR2 SYGVKD. CDR3 amino acids: CATSGTGVYEQYF. The DNA for the CDR3 is TGTGCCACCTCCGGGACAGGGGTGTACGAGCAGTACTTC.

With regard to this clone: Other DNA sequences in the sample encode the same CDR3. The V call is TRBV6-5, the J call TRBJ2-7; 9 positions match TRBD1. CDR1 and CDR2 (germline): MNHEY, SVGAGI. V shed 6 bases, J shed 3 bases, and the junction held 6 bases outside the gene matches. This CDR3 region has 14 residues. Written as DNA, the CDR3 is TGTGCCAGCAGCCCCGGGACAGGGAGCTACGAGCAGTACTTC. Its protein is CASSPGTGSYEQYF.

This chain connects TRBV6-2 or TRBV6-3 to TRBJ1-5; D is ambiguous. V lost 0 bases and J 4 bases, leaving 7 bases between the germline ends. The CDR3 consists of 14 residues. Germline CDR1 reads MNHEY; CDR2 reads SVGEGT. DNA for the CDR3: TGTGCCAGCAGTTACTCGAGGGATAATCAGCCCCAGCATTTT. It codes for CASSYSRDNQPQHF.

The chain's CDR3 is CASSPTGEGYNEQFF. In nucleotides, the CDR3 is TGCGCCAGCAGCCCGACAGGGGAAGGCTACAATGAGCAGTTCTTC. The chain uses TRBV5-1 and TRBJ2-1, with 8 nucleotides matching TRBD1. The germline V gene encodes CDR1 SGHRS and CDR2 YFSETQ. The CDR3 contains 15 residues. Trimming removed 4 bases from V and 3 bases from J; junction bases left unmatched: 6.

V is TRBV2 and J is TRBJ2-3; 10 bases line up with TRBD2. CDR1 is SNHLY, CDR2 FYNNEI, per germline. CDR3 length: 16 residues. With V trimmed by 6 bases and J by 7 bases, 13 bases remained unmatched. In DNA form, the CDR3 reads TGTGCCAGCAGCCAGGGAGCGGGGGGGCCCCCCTATACGCAGTATTTT. It translates to CASSQGAGGPPYTQYF.

The V and J genes are TRBV9 and TRBJ2-3; D is possibly TRBD1 (6 bases). Between the trimmed V and J ends, which lost 3 bases and 4 bases, there was a span of 12 bases. Germline V CDR1 and CDR2: SGDLS, YYNGEE. This CDR3 has 14 amino acids. CDR3 residues: CASSGSGQSDTQYF. The DNA for the CDR3 is TGTGCCAGCAGCGGGTCTGGACAGTCAGATACGCAGTATTTT.

The gene calls are TRBV7-2 and TRBJ1-5, with a tentative D call TRBD1 (5 bases). CDR3 length equals 15 residues. Trimming removed 4 bases at V and 7 bases at J, with 17 bases between. Germline values: CDR1 SGHTA, CDR2 FQGNSA. The CDR3 is CASSSKRGGGQPQHF. Here the CDR3 DNA reads TGTGCCAGCAGCTCGAAGAGGGGAGGTGGGCAGCCCCAGCATTTT. The entire variable domain, with the rest obtained from reference TRBV7-2 and TRBJ1-5, is as follows: GAGVSQSPSNKVTEKGKDVELRCDPISGHTALYWYRQSLGQGLEFLIYFQGNSAPDKSGLPSDRFSAERTGGSVSTLTIQRTQQEDSAVYLCASSSKRGGGQPQHFGDGTRLSIL.